This is a list of T cell receptor beta chains from one sample in a study of regulatory T cells in long-lasting Graves disease. TCRdb analysed the multiplex PCR reads with MiXCR anew, one entry per CDR3 protein. In the table there are a few hundred thousand distinct CDR3 sequences, approximately 25% of which are singletons. The material sequenced was peripheral blood mononuclear cells (PBMCs), taken when the disease was refractory, from a patient treated with antithyroid drugs. These TCRs come from a woman aged 35 to 49 with Graves disease. Each CDR3 is given with its conserved first and last residue. Fields, in order: J gene, V gene, CDR3 protein.

TRBJ2-7 TRBV28 CATRGDSSYEQYF
TRBJ1-2 TRBV20-1 CSAPRHLGRGYGYTF
TRBJ2-2 TRBV6-2/TRBV6-3 CASSSQENTGELFF
TRBJ2-1 TRBV13 CASSLIPDSSYNEQFF
TRBJ2-7 TRBV27 CASSLRTGLMGYEQYF
TRBJ2-7 TRBV6-5 CASSYSTGGFYEQYF
TRBJ1-1 TRBV28 CASGTGETNTEAFF
TRBJ1-1 TRBV28 CASSLSGKAFF
TRBJ2-7 TRBV6-1 CASSDPGTLSYEQYF
TRBJ2-4 TRBV28 CASSPRLAKNIQYF
TRBJ2-7 TRBV30 CAWGQFYEQYF
TRBJ2-5 TRBV18 CASSPIAGGGETQYF
TRBJ2-1 TRBV20-1 CSARDRTVQQFF
TRBJ2-5 TRBV2 CASSEGSGSRIQYF
TRBJ1-1 TRBV24-1 CATSATGMANTEAFF
TRBJ2-1 TRBV6-5 CASSSNPEVLSSYNEQFF
TRBJ2-7 TRBV28 CASSQTGAGEYEQYF
TRBJ2-1 TRBV11-2 CASSSSEVPSGEQFF
TRBJ1-6 TRBV27 CASSFADVGLSSPLHF
TRBJ2-1 TRBV5-1 CASSPLGYDGYNEQFF
TRBJ1-5 TRBV20-1 CSSKAGTENQPQHF
TRBJ2-7 TRBV4-1 CASSLGNTRQYF
TRBJ2-6 TRBV7-9 CASSLIRASDGANVLTF
TRBJ2-4 TRBV19 CASRKREVNIQYF
TRBJ1-2 TRBV3-1 CASSQTTQGFKDGYTF
TRBJ2-7 TRBV6-4 CASARKRAYEQYF
TRBJ1-1 TRBV4-1 CASSQGDPNTGGYEAFF
TRBJ2-5 TRBV7-6 CASSWTGGDETQYF
TRBJ2-7 TRBV5-1 CASSLKPGRDYEQYF
TRBJ2-7 TRBV29-1 CSGKRGGDEQYF
TRBJ1-5 TRBV19 CASRTVFNQPQHF